This T cell receptor (beta chain) derives from a study of CD8+CD57+ T cells in acquired aplastic anemia. Broader study findings: CD8+ Simpson's diversity showed no significant patient-control difference.

CDR3 and TCR beta VDJ profiling relied on genomic DNA as the template. Via MiXCR, TCRdb re-called the reads, giving one row per CDR3 protein. The sample comprises more than 250,000 distinct CDR3 sequences, 82% of which are singletons, and approximately 40% rests with the top ten. Before being chosen for sequencing, patients had shown CD8+CD57+ cell expansion by flow cytometry. This CDR3 is 14 amino acids long. CDR1 and CDR2 from the germline V gene are SGHVS and FQNEAQ. A note on this clonotype: The antigen remains unidentified. At one boundary the junction diverges from the germline segment, which might be a read error.

The clonotype comes from a human donor with aplastic anemia. V usage is TRBV7-8 and J usage is TRBJ2-2, with 11 bases that match TRBD2. Sequences were obtained from sorted CD4+, CD8+, or CD8+CD57+ T cells (not recorded which) from PBMCs. The CDR3 reads CASSIAGGTGTQFF. DNA of the CDR3: TGTGCCAGCAGCATAGCGGGAGGGACCGGTACGCAGTTTTTT.